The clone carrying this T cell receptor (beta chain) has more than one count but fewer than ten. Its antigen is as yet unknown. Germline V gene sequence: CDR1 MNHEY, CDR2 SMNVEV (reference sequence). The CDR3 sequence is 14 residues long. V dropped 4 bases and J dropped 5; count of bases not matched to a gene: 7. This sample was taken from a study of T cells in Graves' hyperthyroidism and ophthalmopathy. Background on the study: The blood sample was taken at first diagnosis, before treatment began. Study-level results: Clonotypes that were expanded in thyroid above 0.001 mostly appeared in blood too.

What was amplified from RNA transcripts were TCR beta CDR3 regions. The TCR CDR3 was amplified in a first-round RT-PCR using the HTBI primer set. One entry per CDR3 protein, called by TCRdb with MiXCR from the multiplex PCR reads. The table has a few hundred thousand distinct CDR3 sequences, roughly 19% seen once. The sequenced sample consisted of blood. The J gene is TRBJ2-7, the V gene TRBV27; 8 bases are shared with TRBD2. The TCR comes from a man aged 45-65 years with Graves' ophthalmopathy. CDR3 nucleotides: TGTGCCAGCAGTTCGGCCGGGAGGGGCCACGAGCAGTACTTC. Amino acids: CASSSAGRGHEQYF.